The T cell receptor (beta chain) under discussion was sequenced for a study of cytomegalovirus exposure and HLA in healthy donors. This clone appeared once. No antigen is known for it. PCR used 60 Vbeta primers and 13 Jbeta primers. The data were produced by immunoSEQ multiplex PCR, yet TCRdb's version contains in-frame clones alone and is incomplete. The sample lists 60,000 to 70,000 clones, about 80% seen once, with approximately 4.3% in the top ten. Overall study findings and caveats: Several of the most significant clusters were apparently associated with common viral pathogens in a later analysis. Across all donors, roughly uniform sequencing depth was an assumption of the presence/absence analyses.

Trimming took 5 bases from V and 5 from J, leaving 12 bases between them. This CDR3 is 13 amino acids long. The germline V gene has CDR1 SGHVS and CDR2 FNYEAQ. The chain joins TRBV7-6 to TRBJ1-1; no clear D. This receptor was obtained from a woman aged 30 to 39 in good health and CMV-seronegative. Sequenced: PBMCs. The CDR3 spells CASSEQEDTEAFF. The DNA for the CDR3 is TGTGCCAGCAGCGAACAAGAAGATACTGAAGCTTTCTTT.